The source of this T cell receptor beta chain is a study of blood T cell repertoires in COVID-19. Study in general: The origin of the acute and convalescent COVID-19 samples was the United States, Italy and Spain. Nucleic acid was either cDNA or gDNA, and it came from T cells, B-cell-depleted T cells, or PBMCs.

The data were produced by immunoSEQ multiplex PCR, yet TCRdb's version contains in-frame clones alone and is incomplete. The sample yields 150,000 to 200,000 clones, 70% to 80% seen once. This clone has only one observation. This CDR3 is built from 15 residues. Germline values: CDR1 LNHDA, CDR2 SQIVND (reference sequence). V shed 8 bases, J shed 2 bases, and the junction held 5 bases outside the gene matches. This sequence joins TRBV19 and TRBJ2-3, with TRBD2 matching over 12 bases. The clonotype originates from a man between 60 and 75 years old who had been exposed to COVID-19. The sequenced sample consisted of PBMCs or T cells enriched from blood (not recorded which). DNA of the CDR3: TGTGCCAGTTCGACTAGCGGGAGCCTCACAGATACGCAGTATTTT. As protein: CASSTSGSLTDTQYF.